The sequence of this TCR beta chain was determined in a study of T cell responses to AZD1222 COVID-19 vaccine. Study in general: Recipients boosted at about 4 weeks or about 12 weeks are pooled.

With 4 bases removed from V and 2 bases from J, the gap between germline ends came to 8 bases. CDR1 and CDR2 (germline): MDHEN, SYDVKM. The CDR3 extends over 13 amino acids. Repertoires were generated with immunoSEQ multiplex PCR, while TCRdb's copy carries only in-frame clones and drops some. The table records more than 85,000 clones, just under 95% of them present only once. The chain carries TRBV28 and TRBJ1-2; perhaps TRBD1 as D (5 bases). Sequences were derived from peripheral blood, sampled on day 0 of AZD1222 vaccination. The sequence came from an adult in good health. CDR3: CASSYGGNYGYTF. CDR3 sequence (DNA): TGTGCCAGCAGTTATGGGGGAAACTATGGCTACACCTTC.